Below are 15 T cell receptor beta chains sequenced from a single sample in a study of response to subunit inactivated influenza vaccine. TCRdb ran MiXCR on the RT-PCR reads and lists one entry per CDR3 protein. The repertoire holds some 640,000 distinct CDR3 sequences, with roughly 13% as singletons. The material sequenced was PBMCs from blood, taken around two weeks before vaccination. These TCRs come from a man aged 45 to 65 who received an inactivated influenza vaccine.

This clonotype was seen at least ten times. V is TRBV12-3 or TRBV12-4 and J is TRBJ2-7, with TRBD1 matching 8 bases. With 6 bases clipped from V and 2 bases from J, the junction kept 9 bases outside the gene matches. The CDR3 runs to 15 residues. The CDR3 region has the DNA TGTGCCAGCAGCCCCGGACAGGGACGTACCTACGAGCAGTACTTC. Encoded protein: CASSPGQGRTYEQYF.

As DNA, the CDR3 is TGTGCCAGCAGCTTAGCCGCCGCCCTAGTGACCGGGGAGCTGTTTTTT. Protein product: CASSLAAALVTGELFF. This chain links TRBV7-2 with TRBJ2-2; no clear D gene. Germline CDR1 and CDR2: SGHTA and FQGNSA. Trimming removed 0 bases at V and 5 bases at J, with 13 bases between. The CDR3 consists of 16 residues.

The rearrangement links TRBV6-1 to TRBJ1-5; D may be TRBD1 (5 bases). The CDR3 is 16 amino acids. Germline CDR1 is MNHNS and CDR2 is SASEGT. V was shortened by 0 bases and J by 0 bases, with 9 bases between the two germline ends. The CDR3 DNA sequence: TGTGCCAGCAGTGAAGCGCGACAGATTAGCAATCAGCCCCAGCATTTT. Its translation is CASSEARQISNQPQHF.

This chain joins TRBV11-1 and TRBJ2-7; either TRBD1 or TRBD2 may fit D (6 bases each). The CDR3 is 18 amino acids. Per germline, CDR1 SGHAT and CDR2 FQDESV (reference sequence). Between the trimmed V and J ends, which lost 1 base and 7 bases, there was a span of 26 bases. This CDR3 is CASSLEGGLVRPRWEQYF. CDR3 nucleotide sequence: TGTGCCAGCAGCTTAGAGGGGGGCCTAGTTCGGCCAAGATGGGAGCAGTACTTC.

This chain connects TRBV4-2 to TRBJ2-7, with TRBD2 matching 12 bases. In germline, CDR1 is LGHNA, CDR2 YNFKEQ. V dropped 0 bases and J dropped 4; count of bases not matched to a gene: 7. CDR3 size: 17 residues. Here the CDR3 reads CASSQDPLAGGTYEQYF. The CDR3 bases are TGTGCCAGCAGCCAAGATCCCCTAGCGGGGGGGACTTACGAGCAGTACTTC.

Many counts were recorded for this clonotype. V usage is TRBV2 and J usage is TRBJ1-6; 7 positions match TRBD1. From germline, CDR1 is SNHLY and CDR2 FYNNEI. The V segment lost 6 bases and the J segment 5 bases; nucleotides outside the gene matches: 4. This CDR3 has 14 residues. The CDR3 DNA is TGTGCCAGCAGCTCCGGACAGGATAATTCACCCCTCCACTTT. Its translation is CASSSGQDNSPLHF.

This clonotype came up a few times. The chain recombines TRBV7-2 with TRBJ2-1; 8 bases are a match to TRBD2. The V gene's germline CDR1 is SGHTA and CDR2 FQGNSA. This CDR3 region has 15 residues. The V gene end was trimmed by 4 bases and the J gene end by 6 bases; junction bases not matched to a gene: 8. CDR3 region: CASSSQAGVSNEQFF. CDR3 coding DNA: TGTGCCAGCAGCTCACAAGCGGGAGTTAGCAATGAGCAGTTCTTC.

This clonotype was counted only a few times. The rearrangement links TRBV12-3 or TRBV12-4 to TRBJ1-1; D possibly corresponds to TRBD1 (5 bases). The CDR3 is 15 amino acids. V shed 1 base and J shed 5 bases, with 14 bases lying between them. The CDR3 DNA reads as TGTGCCAGCAGTTTAGTTGCAGGGTATCCTACTGAAGCTTTCTTT. It yields the protein CASSLVAGYPTEAFF.

This clonotype was observed at least ten times. The V call is TRBV5-1, the J call TRBJ1-6; a possible D gene is TRBD1 (5 bases). With 0 bases removed from V and 14 bases from J, the gap between germline ends came to 24 bases. This CDR3 has 17 amino acids. Per the germline V gene, CDR1 is SGHRS and CDR2 is YFSETQ. The CDR3 here is CASSLGTVQGSDGSLHF. The CDR3 DNA is TGCGCCAGCAGCTTGGGAACAGTTCAGGGCTCGGATGGATCCCTCCACTTT.

This chain joins TRBV7-2 and TRBJ2-7; the match to TRBD2 covers 7 bases. The V gene end was trimmed by 3 bases and the J gene end by 5 bases; junction bases not matched to a gene: 7. Germline CDR1 and CDR2: SGHTA and FQGNSA. This CDR3 comprises 14 residues. CDR3 amino acids: CASSFARESDEQYF. The CDR3 DNA reads as TGTGCCAGCAGCTTCGCGCGGGAGAGCGACGAGCAGTACTTC. Combining the CDR3 with reference TRBV7-2 and TRBJ2-7 gives the whole variable domain GAGVSQSPSNKVTEKGKDVELRCDPISGHTALYWYRQSLGQGLEFLIYFQGNSAPDKSGLPSDRFSAERTGGSVSTLTIQRTQQEDSAVYLCASSFARESDEQYFGPGTRLTVT.

The chain links TRBV12-3 or TRBV12-4 to TRBJ1-5; D gene uncertain. The CDR3 has 17 residues. V was cut by 1 base and J by 3 bases, with 16 bases left in between. The CDR3 spells CASSLEINTGLNQPQHF. For the CDR3, the DNA is TGTGCCAGCAGTTTAGAAATAAACACTGGCCTCAATCAGCCCCAGCATTTT.

Only a few counts were recorded for this clonotype. This sequence joins TRBV6-2 or TRBV6-3 and TRBJ1-5; 7 nucleotides agree with TRBD1. There are 16 residues in the CDR3. V lost 6 bases, J lost 3 bases, and 11 bases stayed unmatched. The germline V gene encodes CDR1 MNHEY and CDR2 SVGEGT. The CDR3 bases are TGTGCCAGCAGCCGCCGTATGGACAGGAACAATCAGCCCCAGCATTTT. Translation: CASSRRMDRNNQPQHF.

This clonotype was found a few times. The V gene is TRBV9, the J gene TRBJ2-5; the match to TRBD2 covers 12 bases. Germline V gene sequence: CDR1 SGDLS, CDR2 YYNGEE. The CDR3 is made up of 16 amino acids. The V and J ends lost 5 bases and 3 bases, in that order; junction bases with no gene match: 8. CDR3 nucleotides: TGTGCCAGCAGTCACGCCCGACTAGCGGGAGAAGAGACCCAGTACTTC. Translated: CASSHARLAGEETQYF.

The chain carries TRBV9 and TRBJ2-3; 15 bases map to TRBD2. Germline V gene data show CDR1 as SGDLS and CDR2 as YYNGEE. CDR3 size: 19 residues. With V trimmed by 4 bases and J by 1 base, 10 bases remained unmatched. The CDR3 loop is CASSPAGLAGGPRTDTQYF. CDR3 DNA sequence: TGTGCCAGCAGCCCTGCTGGACTAGCGGGAGGGCCACGCACAGATACGCAGTATTTT.

V and J are TRBV6-1 and TRBJ2-3; 8 bases map to TRBD2. CDR1 is MNHNS and CDR2 is SASEGT in the germline V gene. The CDR3 is 14 amino acids. V dropped 3 bases and J dropped 4; count of bases not matched to a gene: 3. The CDR3 bases are TGTGCCAGCAGTGAGACTAGCGCGGCAGATACGCAGTATTTT. Translated: CASSETSAADTQYF.